Listed below are T cell receptor beta chains from one sample, sequenced in a study of T cell responses to AZD1222 COVID-19 vaccine. Only in-frame clones appear in the TCRdb table, and some are missing; sequencing was by immunoSEQ multiplex PCR. The data hold some 71,000 clones, with less than 90% observed a single time. The source was peripheral blood, collected on day 0 of AZD1222 vaccination. These receptors all come from an adult in good health. Each CDR3 is given with its conserved first and last residue. The order of the fields is CDR3 DNA, CDR3 protein, J gene, clone size, D gene, V gene. The D gene is left open where the match is weak. Expanded clones are given a class, and other clones once, few, many or no size at all.

CDR3nt: TGTGCCAGCAGCTTAGACAGCAACTATCTTAATTCACCCCTCCACTTT
CDR3aa: CASSLDSNYLNSPLHF
j_gene: TRBJ1-6
abundance: .
d_gene: .
v_gene: TRBV28

CDR3nt: TGTGCCAGCAGTTACTCGAAGGCAGGGGCCTATGGCTACACCTTC
CDR3aa: CASSYSKAGAYGYTF
j_gene: TRBJ1-2
abundance: .
d_gene: .
v_gene: TRBV6-5

CDR3nt: TGTGCCAGCAGTCTCCGACAGGGAGGGCGATCTGAAAAACTGTTTTTT
CDR3aa: CASSLRQGGRSEKLFF
j_gene: TRBJ1-4
abundance: .
d_gene: TRBD1
v_gene: TRBV6-2/TRBV6-3

CDR3nt: TGTGCCAGCAGTTACTCGATTGTGGGGTGGGGTGAAAAACTGTTTTTT
CDR3aa: CASSYSIVGWGEKLFF
j_gene: TRBJ1-4
abundance: .
d_gene: .
v_gene: TRBV6-5

CDR3nt: TGTGCCAGCAGCCAAGTGGCCGCTTATAATCAGCCCCAGCATTTT
CDR3aa: CASSQVAAYNQPQHF
j_gene: TRBJ1-5
abundance: .
d_gene: .
v_gene: TRBV4-2

CDR3nt: TGCGCCAGCAGCCAAGGCGTGAACCCGAACACCGGGGAGCTGTTTTTT
CDR3aa: CASSQGVNPNTGELFF
j_gene: TRBJ2-2
abundance: .
d_gene: .
v_gene: TRBV4-3

CDR3nt: TGTGCCAGCAGCTCGCCCTTGGCGGGGAGGTCCTACGAGCAGTACTTC
CDR3aa: CASSSPLAGRSYEQYF
j_gene: TRBJ2-7
abundance: .
d_gene: .
v_gene: TRBV7-2

CDR3nt: TGTGCCAGCAGCTTAGAGGTTCCCTGGCAGACCCAGGGGGATCAGCCCCAGCATTTT
CDR3aa: CASSLEVPWQTQGDQPQHF
j_gene: TRBJ1-5
abundance: medium-sized
d_gene: TRBD1
v_gene: TRBV7-3

CDR3nt: TGTGCCAGCAGTTTATCTCCAGGATCGCCCTCGGACGAGCAGTACTTC
CDR3aa: CASSLSPGSPSDEQYF
j_gene: TRBJ2-7
abundance: .
d_gene: .
v_gene: TRBV6-6

CDR3nt: TGTGCCAGCAGTGTCGGAGGAATTAGCAATCAGCCCCAGCATTTT
CDR3aa: CASSVGGISNQPQHF
j_gene: TRBJ1-5
abundance: .
d_gene: .
v_gene: TRBV2

CDR3nt: TGTGCCAGTAGTATTATGGGGAATCAGCCCCAGCATTTT
CDR3aa: CASSIMGNQPQHF
j_gene: TRBJ1-5
abundance: .
d_gene: .
v_gene: TRBV19

CDR3nt: TGTGCCAGCAGTTACTCCAGGGGAATGACTGAAGCTTTCTTT
CDR3aa: CASSYSRGMTEAFF
j_gene: TRBJ1-1
abundance: .
d_gene: .
v_gene: TRBV6-5

CDR3nt: TGTGCCAGCATTGGTTCTCTCTCTGGAAACACCATATATTTT
CDR3aa: CASIGSLSGNTIYF
j_gene: TRBJ1-3
abundance: .
d_gene: .
v_gene: TRBV28

CDR3nt: TGTGCCAGCAGCCCCTTTTACACCGGGGAGCTGTTTTTT
CDR3aa: CASSPFYTGELFF
j_gene: TRBJ2-2
abundance: .
d_gene: .
v_gene: TRBV7-9

CDR3nt: TGTGCCAGCAGTACTAGCGGGATGTACACCGGGGAGCTGTTTTTT
CDR3aa: CASSTSGMYTGELFF
j_gene: TRBJ2-2
abundance: few
d_gene: TRBD2
v_gene: TRBV28

CDR3nt: TGTGCCTGGAACCCAGGGGTTGATGGCTACACCTTC
CDR3aa: CAWNPGVDGYTF
j_gene: TRBJ1-2
abundance: once
d_gene: .
v_gene: TRBV30

CDR3nt: TGTGCCAGCAGCCCAAGGCAGGGGGCAGGTTCACCCCTCCACTTT
CDR3aa: CASSPRQGAGSPLHF
j_gene: TRBJ1-6
abundance: .
d_gene: TRBD1
v_gene: TRBV7-6

CDR3nt: TGTGCCAGCAGCCTCCCGGACCCCCGGAACACTGAAGCTTTCTTT
CDR3aa: CASSLPDPRNTEAFF
j_gene: TRBJ1-1
abundance: .
d_gene: .
v_gene: TRBV5-6

CDR3nt: TGTGCCAGCAGCGTAGGGGGGGCAGGTCAAGGCTATGGCTACACCTTC
CDR3aa: CASSVGGAGQGYGYTF
j_gene: TRBJ1-2
abundance: .
d_gene: .
v_gene: TRBV9

CDR3nt: TGTGCCAGCAGTGAAATCGGTGGTGAGCAGTTCTTC
CDR3aa: CASSEIGGEQFF
j_gene: TRBJ2-1
abundance: .
d_gene: .
v_gene: TRBV6-1

CDR3nt: TGTGCCAGCAGCCAGGGGGGTGAGGAAAAACTGTTTTTT
CDR3aa: CASSQGGEEKLFF
j_gene: TRBJ1-4
abundance: .
d_gene: .
v_gene: TRBV3-1/TRBV3-2

CDR3nt: TGTGCCATCAGTGCCGGGGGGGACAGGGGCAGGACTGAAGCTTTCTTT
CDR3aa: CAISAGGDRGRTEAFF
j_gene: TRBJ1-1
abundance: .
d_gene: TRBD1
v_gene: TRBV10-3

CDR3nt: TGTGCCACCATCAGGGACAGGATGAACACTGAAGCTTTCTTT
CDR3aa: CATIRDRMNTEAFF
j_gene: TRBJ1-1
abundance: few
d_gene: TRBD1
v_gene: TRBV15

CDR3nt: TGTGCCAGCAGCTTAGACTGGGACAGGGGGACGGACGAGCAGTACTTC
CDR3aa: CASSLDWDRGTDEQYF
j_gene: TRBJ2-7
abundance: few
d_gene: TRBD1
v_gene: TRBV11-2

CDR3nt: TGTGCCAGCAGCTTAGCGCTCTTGGGACAGTCATACAATGAGCAGTTCTTC
CDR3aa: CASSLALLGQSYNEQFF
j_gene: TRBJ2-1
abundance: .
d_gene: TRBD1
v_gene: TRBV7-2

CDR3nt: TGCGCCAGCAGCTTGGGACAGGGCTACGAAAAACTGTTTTTT
CDR3aa: CASSLGQGYEKLFF
j_gene: TRBJ1-4
abundance: .
d_gene: TRBD1
v_gene: TRBV5-1